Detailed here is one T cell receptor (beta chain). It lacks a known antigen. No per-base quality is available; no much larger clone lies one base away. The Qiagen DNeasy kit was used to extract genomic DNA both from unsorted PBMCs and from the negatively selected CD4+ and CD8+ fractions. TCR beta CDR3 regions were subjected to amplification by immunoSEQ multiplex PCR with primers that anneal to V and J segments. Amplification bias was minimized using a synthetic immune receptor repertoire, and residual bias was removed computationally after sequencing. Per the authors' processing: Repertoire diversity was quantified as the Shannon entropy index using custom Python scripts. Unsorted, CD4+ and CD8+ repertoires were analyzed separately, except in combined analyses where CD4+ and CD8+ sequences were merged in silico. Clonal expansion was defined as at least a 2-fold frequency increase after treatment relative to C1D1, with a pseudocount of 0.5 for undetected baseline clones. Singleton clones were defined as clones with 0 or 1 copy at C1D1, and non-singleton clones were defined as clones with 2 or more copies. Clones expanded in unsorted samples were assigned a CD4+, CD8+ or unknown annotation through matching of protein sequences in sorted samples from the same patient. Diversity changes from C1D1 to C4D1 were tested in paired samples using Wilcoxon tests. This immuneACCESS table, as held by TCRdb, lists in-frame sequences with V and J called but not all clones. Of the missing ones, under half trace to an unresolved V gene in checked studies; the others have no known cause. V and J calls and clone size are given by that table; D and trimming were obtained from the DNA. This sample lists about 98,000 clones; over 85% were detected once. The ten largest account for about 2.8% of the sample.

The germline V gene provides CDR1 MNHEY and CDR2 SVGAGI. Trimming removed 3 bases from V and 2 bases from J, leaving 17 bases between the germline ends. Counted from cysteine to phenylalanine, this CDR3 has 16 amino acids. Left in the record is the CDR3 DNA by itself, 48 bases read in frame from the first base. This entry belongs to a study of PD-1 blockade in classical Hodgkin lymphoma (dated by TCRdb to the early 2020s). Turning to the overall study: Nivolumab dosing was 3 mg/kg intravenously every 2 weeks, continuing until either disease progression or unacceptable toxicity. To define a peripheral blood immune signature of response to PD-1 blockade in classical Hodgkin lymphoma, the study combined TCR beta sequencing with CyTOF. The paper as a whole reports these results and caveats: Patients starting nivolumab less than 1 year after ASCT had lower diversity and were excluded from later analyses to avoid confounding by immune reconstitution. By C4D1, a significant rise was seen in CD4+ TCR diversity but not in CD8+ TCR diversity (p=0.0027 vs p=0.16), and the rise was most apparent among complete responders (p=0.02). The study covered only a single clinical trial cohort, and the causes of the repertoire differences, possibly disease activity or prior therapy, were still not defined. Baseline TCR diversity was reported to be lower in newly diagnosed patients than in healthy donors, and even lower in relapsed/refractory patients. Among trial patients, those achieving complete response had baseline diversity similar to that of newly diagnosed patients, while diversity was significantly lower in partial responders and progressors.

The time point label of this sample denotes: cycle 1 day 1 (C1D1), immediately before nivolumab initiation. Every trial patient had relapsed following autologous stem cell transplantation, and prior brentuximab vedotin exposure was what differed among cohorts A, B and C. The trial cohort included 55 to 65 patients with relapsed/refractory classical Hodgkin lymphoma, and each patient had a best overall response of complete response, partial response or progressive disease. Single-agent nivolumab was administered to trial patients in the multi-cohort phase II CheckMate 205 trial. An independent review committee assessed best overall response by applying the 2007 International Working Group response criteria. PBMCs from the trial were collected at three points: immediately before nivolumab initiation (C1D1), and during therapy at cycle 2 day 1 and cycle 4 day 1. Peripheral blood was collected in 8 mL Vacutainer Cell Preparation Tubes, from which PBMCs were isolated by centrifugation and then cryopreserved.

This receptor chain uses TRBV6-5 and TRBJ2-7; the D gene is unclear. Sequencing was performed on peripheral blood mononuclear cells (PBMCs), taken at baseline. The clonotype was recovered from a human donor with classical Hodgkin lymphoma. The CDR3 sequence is CASSYTRLGRAYEQYF. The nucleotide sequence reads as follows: TGTGCCAGCAGTTATACGAGGCTAGGCCGAGCCTACGAGCAGTACTTC.